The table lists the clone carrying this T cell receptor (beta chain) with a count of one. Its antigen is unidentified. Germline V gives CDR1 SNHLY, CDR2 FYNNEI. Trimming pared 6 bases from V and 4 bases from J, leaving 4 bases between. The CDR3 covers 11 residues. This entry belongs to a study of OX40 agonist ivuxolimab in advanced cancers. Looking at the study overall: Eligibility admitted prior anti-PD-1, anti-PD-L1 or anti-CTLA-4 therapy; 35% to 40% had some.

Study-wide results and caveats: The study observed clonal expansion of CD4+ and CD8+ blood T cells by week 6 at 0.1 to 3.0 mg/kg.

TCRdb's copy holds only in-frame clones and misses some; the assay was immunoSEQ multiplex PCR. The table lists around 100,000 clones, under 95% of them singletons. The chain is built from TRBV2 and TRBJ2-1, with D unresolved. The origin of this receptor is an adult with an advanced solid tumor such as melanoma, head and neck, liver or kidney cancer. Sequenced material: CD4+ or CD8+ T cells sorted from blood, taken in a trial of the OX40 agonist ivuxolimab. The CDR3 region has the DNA TGTGCCAGCAGACCTTACAATGAGCAGTTCTTC. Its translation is CASRPYNEQFF.